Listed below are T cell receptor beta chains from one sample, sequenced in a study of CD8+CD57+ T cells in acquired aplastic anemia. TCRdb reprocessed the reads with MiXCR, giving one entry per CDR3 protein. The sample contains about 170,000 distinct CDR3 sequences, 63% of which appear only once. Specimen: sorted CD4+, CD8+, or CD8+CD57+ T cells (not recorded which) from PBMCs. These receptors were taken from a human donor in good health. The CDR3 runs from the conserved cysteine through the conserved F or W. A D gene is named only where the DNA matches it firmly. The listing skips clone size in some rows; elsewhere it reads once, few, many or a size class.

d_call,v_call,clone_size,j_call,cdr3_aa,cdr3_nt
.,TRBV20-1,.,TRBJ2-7,CSALNVGGSSYEQYF,TGCAGTGCTCTTAATGTCGGTGGGAGCTCCTACGAGCAGTACTTC
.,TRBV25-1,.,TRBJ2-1,CASSELDSGLYNEQFF,TGTGCCAGCAGTGAATTAGATAGCGGCCTGTACAATGAGCAGTTCTTC
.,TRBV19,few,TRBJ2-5,CASSIKRQETQYF,TGTGCCAGTAGTATAAAGCGACAAGAGACCCAGTACTTC
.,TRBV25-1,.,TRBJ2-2,CASSRPSAAGELFF,TGTGCCAGCAGCAGGCCTAGCGCGGCCGGGGAGCTGTTTTTT
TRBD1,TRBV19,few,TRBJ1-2,CASSRQGIDYGYTF,TGTGCCAGTAGCCGACAGGGGATCGACTATGGCTACACCTTC
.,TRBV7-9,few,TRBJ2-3,CASEASGTDTQYF,TGTGCCAGCGAGGCTAGCGGCACAGATACGCAGTATTTT
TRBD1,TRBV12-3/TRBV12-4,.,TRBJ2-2,CASRPGTGSPGELFF,TGTGCCAGCAGACCAGGGACAGGGTCCCCCGGGGAGCTGTTTTTT
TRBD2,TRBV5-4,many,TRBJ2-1,CASSLDGSGDEQFF,TGTGCCAGCAGCTTGGACGGGAGCGGGGATGAGCAGTTCTTC
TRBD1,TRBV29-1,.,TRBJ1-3,CSVEERGLSGNTIYF,TGCAGCGTTGAAGAGAGGGGGCTTTCTGGAAACACCATATATTTT
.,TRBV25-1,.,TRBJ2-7,CASSPSDWAAYEQYF,TGTGCCAGCAGTCCCTCGGACTGGGCCGCATACGAGCAGTACTTC
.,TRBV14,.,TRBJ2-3,CASSQGFSTDTQYF,TGTGCCAGCAGCCAAGGGTTTAGCACAGATACGCAGTATTTT
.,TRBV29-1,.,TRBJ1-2,CSAIRGGEGNYGYTF,TGCAGCGCCATCCGGGGGGGGGAGGGTAACTATGGCTACACCTTC
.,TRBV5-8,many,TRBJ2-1,CASSLERGYEAYNEQFF,TGTGCCAGCAGCTTGGAGAGAGGCTACGAGGCCTACAATGAGCAGTTCTTC
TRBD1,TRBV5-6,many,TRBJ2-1,CASSLRDRGQNNEQFF,TGTGCCAGCAGCTTAAGGGACAGGGGGCAGAACAATGAGCAGTTCTTC
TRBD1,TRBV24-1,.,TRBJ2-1,CATSDQDRGRNEQFF,TGTGCCACCAGTGACCAGGACAGGGGGAGGAATGAGCAGTTCTTC
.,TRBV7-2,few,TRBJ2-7,CASSPSPHEQYF,TGTGCCAGCAGCCCCTCCCCCCACGAGCAGTACTTC
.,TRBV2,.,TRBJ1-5,CASWDGSNQPQHF,TGTGCCAGCTGGGACGGCAGCAATCAGCCCCAGCATTTT
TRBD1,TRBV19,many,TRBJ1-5,CASSTQGAGNQPQHF,TGTGCCAGTAGTACCCAGGGGGCTGGCAATCAGCCCCAGCATTTT
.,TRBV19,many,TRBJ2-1,CASSMAHHSYNEQFF,TGTGCCAGTAGTATGGCCCATCACTCCTACAATGAGCAGTTCTTC
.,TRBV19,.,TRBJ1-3,CASTRPGADTIYF,TGTGCCAGTACTCGTCCAGGGGCCGACACCATATATTTT
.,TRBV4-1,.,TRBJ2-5,CASSQDTGPQYF,TGCGCCAGCAGCCAAGATACCGGACCCCAGTACTTC
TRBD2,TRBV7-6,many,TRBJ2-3,CASSLRLAGIRDTQYF,TGTGCCAGCAGCTTAAGACTAGCGGGAATAAGAGATACGCAGTATTTT
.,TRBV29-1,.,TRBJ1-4,CSVALSRGGSEKLFF,TGCAGCGTCGCCTTGAGTAGGGGGGGAAGTGAAAAACTGTTTTTT
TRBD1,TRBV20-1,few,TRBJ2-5,CSATRQGFQETQYF,TGCAGTGCTACGAGACAGGGGTTCCAAGAGACCCAGTACTTC
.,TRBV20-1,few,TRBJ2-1,CSAGLGSNEQFF,TGCAGTGCTGGTCTAGGGTCCAATGAGCAGTTCTTC
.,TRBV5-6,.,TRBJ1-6,CASSLDPGSYNSPLHF,TGTGCCAGCAGCTTGGACCCCGGGTCCTATAATTCACCCCTCCACTTT
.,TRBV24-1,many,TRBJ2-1,CATSGSSYNEQFF,TGTGCCACCTCCGGGAGCTCCTACAATGAGCAGTTCTTC
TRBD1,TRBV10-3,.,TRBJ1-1,CATLTGGDQNTEAFF,TGTGCCACCCTGACAGGGGGAGACCAGAACACTGAAGCTTTCTTT
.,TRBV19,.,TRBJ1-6,CASSFVRGPLHF,TGTGCCAGTAGTTTTGTTCGAGGACCCCTCCACTTT
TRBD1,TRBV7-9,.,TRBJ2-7,CASSTDRAYEQYF,TGTGCCAGCAGCACAGACAGGGCCTACGAGCAGTACTTC